This T cell receptor beta chain was identified during a study of cytomegalovirus exposure and HLA in healthy donors. Background on the study: A prior study identified just under 120 million unique TCR beta sequences from 200 million or so T cells.

13 Jbeta primers and 60 Vbeta primers were used for the PCR. The protocol was immunoSEQ multiplex PCR, while the TCRdb copy is restricted to in-frame clones and leaves out a portion. Seen here are about 120,000 clones, under 12% observed once, and the top ten hold roughly 4.6%. The CDR3 is 12 amino acids. V lost 3 bases and J 8 bases, leaving 10 bases between the germline ends. Germline V lookup: CDR1 MGHRA, CDR2 YSYEKL. In its sample, this clone was seen a few times. Sequencing was performed on PBMCs. This receptor was taken from a woman aged 18-35 years in good health and CMV-seropositive. V and J are TRBV4-1 and TRBJ1-1; D uncertain. CDR3 bases: TGCGCCAGCAGCCAGAACGGGGTCGAAGCTTTCTTT. Residues: CASSQNGVEAFF.